The next 15 T cell receptor beta chains were all read from a single sample in a study of blood T cell repertoires in COVID-19. Using immunoSEQ multiplex PCR, the repertoire was profiled, and TCRdb retains in-frame clones only, with some absent. The table shows some 110,000 clones, with around 74% occurring only once. What was sequenced was peripheral blood. The receptor source for this set is an older woman with acute or convalescent COVID-19.

V and J are TRBV5-4 and TRBJ1-1; weak D call: TRBD1 (5 bases). This CDR3 comprises 15 residues. The V gene lost 5 bases and the J gene lost 0 bases, with 14 bases spanning the gap. From germline, CDR1 is SGHNT and CDR2 YYREEE (reference sequence). DNA for the CDR3: TGTGCCAGCAGGTTTTTTGGGGCCATGAACACTGAAGCTTTCTTT. It specifies CASRFFGAMNTEAFF.

This clone has a handful of counts. This chain links TRBV9 with TRBJ1-6, with a weak D call TRBD1 (5 bases). CDR1 is SGDLS, CDR2 YYNGEE, per germline. The CDR3 spans 15 residues. Trimming removed 4 bases from V and 4 bases from J, with 12 bases in between. CDR3 nucleotide sequence: TGTGCCAGCAGCATAACAGGAGAATATAATTCACCCCTCCACTTT. Protein product: CASSITGEYNSPLHF.

The chain couples TRBV5-1 to TRBJ1-2; D uncertain. The CDR3 has 16 amino acids. V was clipped by 0 bases and J by 0 bases, with 12 bases between them. Germline values: CDR1 SGHRS, CDR2 YFSETQ. DNA for the CDR3: TGCGCCAGCAGCTTGGGGCCCCCGGGAGCTAACTATGGCTACACCTTC. Residues: CASSLGPPGANYGYTF.

This clone was observed a single time. V is TRBV19 and J is TRBJ1-1, with D perhaps matching TRBD1 (5 bases). Germline-derived CDR1 and CDR2 are LNHDA and SQIVND (reference sequence). This CDR3 spans 12 amino acids. V lost 1 base to trimming and J lost 6 bases, with 6 bases between them. As DNA, the CDR3 is TGTGCCAGTAGTATAGCGGGGGCTGAAGCTTTCTTT. Its translation is CASSIAGAEAFF.

This clone has only one observation. This sequence joins TRBV2 and TRBJ1-5; 9 bases agree with TRBD1. The CDR3 consists of 15 residues. J gave up 4 bases and V 5 bases, and 6 bases lay outside the gene matches. The germline gives CDR1 SNHLY, CDR2 FYNNEI. CDR3 sequence (DNA): TGTGCCAGCAGTTCCGGGACAGGGTTTAATCAGCCCCAGCATTTT. Its protein product is CASSSGTGFNQPQHF. Drawing the rest from reference TRBV2 and TRBJ1-5, the complete variable domain is EPEVTQTPSHQVTQMGQEVILRCVPISNHLYFYWYRQILGQKVEFLVSFYNNEISEKSEIFDDQFSVERPDGSNFTLKIRSTKLEDSAMYFCASSSGTGFNQPQHFGDGTRLSIL.

This clone has only one observation. This chain joins TRBV28 and TRBJ2-5; D is uncertain. The germline CDR1 and CDR2 sequences are MDHEN and SYDVKM. The CDR3 is made up of 17 amino acids. Between the trimmed V and J ends, which lost 2 bases and 5 bases, there was a span of 21 bases. In DNA form, the CDR3 reads TGTGCCAGCAGTTTACCCGGAACCCTAACAGCCCATGAGACCCAGTACTTC. Protein: CASSLPGTLTAHETQYF.

The rearrangement uses TRBV6-5 and TRBJ1-5; a possible D gene is TRBD1 (6 bases). The CDR3 contains 12 residues. The germline gives CDR1 MNHEY, CDR2 SVGAGI. V lost 11 bases and J lost 3, with 11 bases in between. The CDR3 loop is CAATGLNQPQHF. The CDR3 coding sequence is TGTGCCGCGACAGGTCTCAATCAGCCCCAGCATTTT.

The chain is built from TRBV20-1 and TRBJ1-5, with D unclear. Trimming removed 3 bases at V and 2 bases at J, with 5 bases between. Germline CDR1 DFQATT, CDR2 SNEGSKA (reference sequence). CDR3 size: 12 residues. CDR3 DNA sequence: TGCAGTGCTAGTCTCCGCAATCAGCCCCAGCATTTT. Amino acids: CSASLRNQPQHF.

This clone has only one observation. V gene TRBV4-3 combines with J gene TRBJ1-3; no reliable D call. There are 13 residues in the CDR3. The V gene's germline CDR1 is LGHNA and CDR2 YSLEER. The V gene lost 5 bases and the J gene lost 6 bases, with 11 bases spanning the gap. The DNA for the CDR3 is TGCGCCAGCAGCGAATACAGAGAAAACACCATATATTTT. Translation gives CASSEYRENTIYF.

This chain links TRBV19 with TRBJ2-3, with 14 bases that match TRBD2. Germline assignment: CDR1 LNHDA and CDR2 SQIVND (reference sequence). The CDR3 loop spans 18 amino acids. Trimming at V came to 5 bases and at J to 0 bases, leaving 7 bases not matched to a gene. The CDR3 spells CASSGTSGGHPSTDTQYF. In DNA form, the CDR3 reads TGTGCCAGTAGTGGGACTAGCGGGGGCCACCCAAGCACAGATACGCAGTATTTT.

The chain couples TRBV6-5 to TRBJ2-2, with TRBD1 identical over 10 bases. CDR1 and CDR2 from the germline V gene are MNHEY and SVGAGI. The CDR3 runs 14 residues. V lost 6 bases, J lost 7 bases, and 5 bases stayed unmatched. CDR3 region: CASSTGQGHGELFF. The CDR3 coding sequence is TGTGCCAGCAGCACGGGACAGGGGCACGGGGAGCTGTTTTTT.

The rearrangement uses TRBV2 and TRBJ1-6; 8 bases line up with TRBD1. Trimming cost V 1 base and J 7 bases; bases outside gene matches: 3. The CDR3 has 15 residues. Germline V gene sequence: CDR1 SNHLY, CDR2 FYNNEI. The chain's CDR3 is CASSEEQGGNSPLHF. CDR3 bases: TGTGCCAGCAGTGAAGAACAGGGGGGAAATTCACCCCTCCACTTT.

This clone came up a few times. The CDR3 sequence: CASSMTGQGGQPQHF. The CDR3, as DNA: TGTGCCAGCAGTATGACGGGACAGGGTGGTCAGCCCCAGCATTTT. The rearrangement uses TRBV28 and TRBJ1-5; 9 nucleotides line up with TRBD1. This CDR3 is built from 15 residues. After removal of 5 bases from V and 6 bases from J, the junction contained 8 bases not matched to a gene. Germline V gene sequence: CDR1 MDHEN, CDR2 SYDVKM.

The gene calls are TRBV28 and TRBJ2-7; a possible D gene is TRBD2 (6 bases). The CDR3 loop spans 14 amino acids. CDR1 is MDHEN, CDR2 SYDVKM, per germline. The germline V and J ends were trimmed by 7 bases and 5 bases, with 18 bases remaining between them. The DNA for the CDR3 is TGTGCCAGCACCCCCCCCGGGGACTTGGACGAGCAGTACTTC. Its protein product is CASTPPGDLDEQYF.

This clone was detected a few times. The J gene is TRBJ1-1, the V gene TRBV6-4; D is perhaps TRBD1 (6 bases). The V end was cut by 1 base, the J end by 6 bases, with 9 bases between. This CDR3 has 13 amino acids. The germline gives CDR1 MRHNA, CDR2 SNTAGT. The CDR3 DNA sequence: TGTGCCAGCAGTGACTTCAGGGGCTCTGAAGCTTTCTTT. It translates to CASSDFRGSEAFF.